The clone carrying this T cell receptor (beta chain) was seen more than once but under ten times. Its antigen remains unknown. The entry originates in a study of blood T cells in healthy people across ages. Study-level background: About one barcoded beta molecule per two T cells was the capture yield of template switching.

Using a J-beta primer mix together with a sample-barcoded 5' primer, a second PCR was run for about 6 to 11 cycles. Each cDNA molecule, via a template-switch adaptor with 12 random nucleotides, was tagged. TCRdb fed the 5' RACE reads into MiXCR, producing one record per CDR3 protein. This sample has approximately 1.5 million distinct CDR3 sequences; almost 35% occur once, and the top ten carry around 10%. The germline V gene encodes CDR1 MGHRA and CDR2 YSYEKL. The CDR3 has 19 residues. The germline V and J ends were trimmed by 1 base and 2 bases, with 18 bases remaining between them. Study findings and constraints: PBMC samples, being unsorted, prevented any conclusive comparison of naive and antigen-experienced cells.

The source material was blood. The clonotype was recovered from a woman in her 30s in good health. The rearrangement joins TRBV4-1 to TRBJ2-6, with a weak D call TRBD2 (6 bases). The CDR3 protein is CASSQVIRRGATGANVLTF. The CDR3 DNA is TGCGCCAGCAGCCAAGTTATACGGAGGGGCGCAACTGGGGCCAACGTCCTGACTTTC.